This TCR beta chain was recorded in a study of identical twins. From germline, CDR1 is LGHDT and CDR2 YNNKEL (reference sequence). The CDR3 consists of 14 residues. Trimming pared 4 bases from V and 9 bases from J, leaving 16 bases between. MiXCR, applied by TCRdb to the 5' RACE reads, yields one record per CDR3 protein. The data show roughly 690,000 distinct CDR3 sequences, 21% seen once. The sample was also reused in another study, on T cells expressing NK-cell markers.

Sequenced input: PBMCs. This clonotype was obtained from a woman under 30 in good health. This chain uses TRBV3-1 with TRBJ2-4, with a weak D call TRBD2 (6 bases). The CDR3 coding sequence is TGTGCCAGCAGCCCTCGGGACTCCAGTGGCATTCAGTACTTC. It encodes CASSPRDSSGIQYF.